This T cell receptor (beta chain) was recorded in a study of blood T cell repertoires in COVID-19. At the level of the study: Samples representing acute and convalescent COVID-19 were sourced from the United States, Italy and Spain. Nucleic acid was either cDNA or gDNA, and it came from T cells, B-cell-depleted T cells, or PBMCs.

One Seattle source followed patients from active infection through their disease course. J was trimmed by 2 bases and V by 7 bases; bases with no gene match: 7. Germline V gene lookup returns CDR1 ENHRY and CDR2 SYGVKD. CDR3 length equals 15 residues. Only in-frame clones appear in the TCRdb table, and some are missing; sequencing was by immunoSEQ multiplex PCR. The repertoire holds 50,000 to 80,000 clones, with about 80% as singletons. This clonotype was obtained from a man aged 55 to 70 with COVID-19, enrolled during active disease. Sequencing was performed on peripheral blood. The chain couples TRBV10-3 to TRBJ2-2, with 7 nucleotides matching TRBD2. CDR3 nucleotide sequence: TGTGCCATCACCGGGGGGAGCACCAACACCGGGGAGCTGTTTTTT. Encoded protein: CAITGGSTNTGELFF.